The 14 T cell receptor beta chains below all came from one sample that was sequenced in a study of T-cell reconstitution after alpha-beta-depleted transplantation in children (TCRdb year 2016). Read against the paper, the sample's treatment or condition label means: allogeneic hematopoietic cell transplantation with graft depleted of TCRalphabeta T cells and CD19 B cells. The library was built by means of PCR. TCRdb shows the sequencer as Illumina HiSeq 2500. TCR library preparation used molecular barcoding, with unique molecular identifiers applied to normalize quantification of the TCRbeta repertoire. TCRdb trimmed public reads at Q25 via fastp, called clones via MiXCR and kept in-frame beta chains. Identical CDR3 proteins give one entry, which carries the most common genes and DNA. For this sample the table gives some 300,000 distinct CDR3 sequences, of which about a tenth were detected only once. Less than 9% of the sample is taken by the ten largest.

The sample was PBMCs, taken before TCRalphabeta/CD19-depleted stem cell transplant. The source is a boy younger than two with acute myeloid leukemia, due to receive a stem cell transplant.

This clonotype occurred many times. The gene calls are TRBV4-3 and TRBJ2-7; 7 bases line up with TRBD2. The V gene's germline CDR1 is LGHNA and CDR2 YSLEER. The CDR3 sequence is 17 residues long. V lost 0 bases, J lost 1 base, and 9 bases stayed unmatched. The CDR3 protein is CASSQELMASGSYEQYF. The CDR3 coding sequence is TGCGCCAGCAGCCAAGAATTAATGGCTAGCGGTTCCTACGAGCAGTACTTC.

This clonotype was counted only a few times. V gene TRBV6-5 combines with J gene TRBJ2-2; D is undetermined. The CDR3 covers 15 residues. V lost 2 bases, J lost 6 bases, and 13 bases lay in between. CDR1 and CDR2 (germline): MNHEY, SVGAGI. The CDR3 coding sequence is TGTGCCAGCAGTTACGGTTCCGCCTTCGCCGGGGAGCTGTTTTTT. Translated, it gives CASSYGSAFAGELFF.

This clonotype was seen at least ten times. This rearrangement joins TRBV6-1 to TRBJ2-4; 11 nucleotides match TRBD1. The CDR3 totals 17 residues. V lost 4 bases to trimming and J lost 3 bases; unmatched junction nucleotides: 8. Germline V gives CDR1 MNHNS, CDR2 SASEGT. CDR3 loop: CASSVLGGQGDKNIQYF. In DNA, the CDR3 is TGTGCCAGCAGTGTCCTCGGGGGACAGGGGGACAAAAACATTCAGTACTTC.

The CDR3: CASSPLAGSHQETQYF. CDR3 nucleotide sequence: TGTGCCAGCAGTCCCTTAGCGGGTTCTCACCAAGAGACCCAGTACTTC. This sequence joins TRBV6-1 and TRBJ2-5; 7 bases are shared with TRBD2. Looked up from germline, CDR1 is MNHNS and CDR2 is SASEGT. This CDR3 comprises 16 residues. V was pared by 5 bases and J by 0 bases, with 9 bases of the junction left unmatched.

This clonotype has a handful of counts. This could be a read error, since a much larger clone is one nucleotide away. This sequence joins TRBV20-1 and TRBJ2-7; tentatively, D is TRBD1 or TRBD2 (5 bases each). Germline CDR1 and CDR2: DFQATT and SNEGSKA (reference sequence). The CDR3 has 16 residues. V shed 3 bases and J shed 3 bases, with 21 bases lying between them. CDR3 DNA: TGCAGTGCTAGCCTTTTCCGGGACGCTTGCAACTACGAGCAGTACTTC. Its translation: CSASLFRDACNYEQYF.

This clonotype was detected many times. As DNA, the CDR3 is TGTGCCAGCAGCCTACAGGGGGCAGACACCGGGGAGCTGTTTTTT. This sequence encodes CASSLQGADTGELFF. This sequence joins TRBV7-9 and TRBJ2-2; TRBD1 aligns across 9 bases. Germline V gene lookup returns CDR1 SEHNR and CDR2 FQNEAQ (reference sequence). The CDR3 is 15 residues long. With 5 bases clipped from V and 3 bases from J, the junction kept 4 bases outside the gene matches.

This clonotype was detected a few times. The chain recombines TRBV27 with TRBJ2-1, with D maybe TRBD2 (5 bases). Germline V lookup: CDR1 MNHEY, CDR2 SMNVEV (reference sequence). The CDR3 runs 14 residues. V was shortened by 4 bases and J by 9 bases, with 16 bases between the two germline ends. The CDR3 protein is CASSSTTRAVEQFF. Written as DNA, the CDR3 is TGTGCCAGCAGTTCGACCACCCGAGCGGTTGAGCAGTTCTTC.

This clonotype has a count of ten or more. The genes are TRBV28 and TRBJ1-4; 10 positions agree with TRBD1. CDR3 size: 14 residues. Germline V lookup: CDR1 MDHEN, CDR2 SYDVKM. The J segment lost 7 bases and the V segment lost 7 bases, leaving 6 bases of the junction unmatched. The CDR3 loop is CASNDRGQGEKLFF. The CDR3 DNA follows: TGTGCCAGCAACGACAGGGGGCAAGGTGAAAAACTGTTTTTT. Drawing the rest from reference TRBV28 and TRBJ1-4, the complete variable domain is DVKVTQSSRYLVKRTGEKVFLECVQDMDHENMFWYRQDPGLGLRLIYFSYDVKMKEKGDIPEGYSVSREKKERFSLILESASTNQTSMYLCASNDRGQGEKLFFGSGTQLSVL.

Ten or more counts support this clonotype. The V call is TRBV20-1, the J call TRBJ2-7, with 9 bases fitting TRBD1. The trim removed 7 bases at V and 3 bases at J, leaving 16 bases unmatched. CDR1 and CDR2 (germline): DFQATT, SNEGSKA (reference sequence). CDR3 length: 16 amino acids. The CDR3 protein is CSVMAAGQGNVYEQYF. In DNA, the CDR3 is TGCAGTGTTATGGCCGCAGGACAGGGGAATGTCTACGAGCAGTACTTC.

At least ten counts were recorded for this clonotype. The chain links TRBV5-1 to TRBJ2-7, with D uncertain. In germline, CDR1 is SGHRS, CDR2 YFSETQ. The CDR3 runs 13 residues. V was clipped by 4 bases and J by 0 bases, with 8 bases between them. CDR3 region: CASSADNSYEQYF. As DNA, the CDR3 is TGCGCCAGCAGCGCCGACAACTCCTACGAGCAGTACTTC.

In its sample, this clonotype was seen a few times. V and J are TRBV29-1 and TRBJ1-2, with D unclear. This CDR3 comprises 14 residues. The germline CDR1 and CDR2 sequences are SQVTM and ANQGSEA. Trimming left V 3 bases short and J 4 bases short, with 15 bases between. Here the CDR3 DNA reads TGCAGCGTTGAGCCTCGCCCCTGGGGCTATGGCTACACCTTC. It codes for CSVEPRPWGYGYTF.

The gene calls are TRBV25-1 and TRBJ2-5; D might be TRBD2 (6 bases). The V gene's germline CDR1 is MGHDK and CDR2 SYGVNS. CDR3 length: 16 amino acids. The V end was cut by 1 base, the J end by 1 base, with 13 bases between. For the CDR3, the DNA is TGTGCCAGCAGTGAATCCCACCTAGCGTTCCAAGAGACCCAGTACTTC. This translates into CASSESHLAFQETQYF.

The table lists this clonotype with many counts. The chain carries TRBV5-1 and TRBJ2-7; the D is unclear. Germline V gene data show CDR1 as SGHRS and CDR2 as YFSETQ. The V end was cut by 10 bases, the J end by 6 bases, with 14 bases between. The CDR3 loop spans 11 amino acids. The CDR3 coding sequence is TGCGCCGAGAGAGGATCCACCGAGCAGTACTTC. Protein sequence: CAERGSTEQYF. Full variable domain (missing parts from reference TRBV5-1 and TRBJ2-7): KAGVTQTPRYLIKTRGQQVTLSCSPISGHRSVSWYQQTPGQGLQFLFEYFSETQRNKGNFPGRFSGRQFSNSRSEMNVSTLELGDSALYLCAERGSTEQYFGPGTRLTVT.

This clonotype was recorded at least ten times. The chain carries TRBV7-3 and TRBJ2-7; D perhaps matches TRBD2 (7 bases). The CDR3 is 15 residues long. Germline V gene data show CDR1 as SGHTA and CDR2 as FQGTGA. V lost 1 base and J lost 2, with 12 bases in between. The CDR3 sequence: CASSLRGGGPYEQYF. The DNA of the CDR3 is TGTGCCAGCAGCTTAAGAGGGGGAGGGCCCTACGAGCAGTACTTC.